The 6 T cell receptor beta chains given below trace back to one sample, sequenced in a study of T cells in localized non-small cell lung cancer. Only in-frame clones appear in the TCRdb table, and some are missing; sequencing was by immunoSEQ multiplex PCR. The repertoire has 75,000 to 95,000 clones, roughly 86% of them found once; the top ten carry roughly 15%. Specimen: peripheral blood, collected before any cancer treatment. The source is a man aged 40 to 75 with stage I squamous cell lung carcinoma.

The chain employs TRBV5-1 and TRBJ2-1; 9 bases match TRBD1. Unmatched junction bases numbered 7, after V lost 3 bases and J lost 9 bases. The length of the CDR3 is 14 residues. Germline CDR1 is SGHRS and CDR2 is YFSETQ. CDR3 amino acids: CASSSPGQGFEQFF. The DNA for the CDR3 is TGCGCCAGCAGCTCGCCGGGACAGGGCTTTGAGCAGTTCTTC.

The chain combines TRBV5-4 with TRBJ2-5; 7 positions agree with TRBD2. Germline lookup yields CDR1 SGHNT and CDR2 YYREEE (reference sequence). There are 15 residues in the CDR3. Losses at the gene ends were 3 bases for V and 5 bases for J; bases not matched to a gene: 10. The CDR3 coding sequence is TGTGCCAGCAGCTCCTCGGTCGGGAGGAGGGAGACCCAGTACTTC. Protein sequence: CASSSSVGRRETQYF.

The CDR3, as DNA: TGTGCCAGCAGTTTTGACAGAAATAATTCACCCCTCCACTTT. Amino acid sequence: CASSFDRNNSPLHF. V and J are TRBV2 and TRBJ1-6; TRBD1 is a possible D gene (5 bases). Between the trimmed V and J ends, which lost 5 bases and 5 bases, there was a span of 10 bases. This CDR3 spans 14 amino acids. Germline CDR1 SNHLY, CDR2 FYNNEI.

In this sample, this clone turned up a few times. The gene calls are TRBV7-9 and TRBJ1-1; 9 bases map to TRBD1. CDR1 is SEHNR and CDR2 is FQNEAQ in the germline V gene (reference sequence). The CDR3 sequence is 15 residues long. Trimming cost V 4 bases and J 3 bases; bases outside gene matches: 6. In DNA form, the CDR3 reads TGTGCCAGCAGCTCCTACAGGGGGCGGGACACTGAAGCTTTCTTT. Its translation: CASSSYRGRDTEAFF.

The rearrangement uses TRBV25-1 and TRBJ2-5; no definite D call. The CDR3 loop spans 14 amino acids. V was shortened by 4 bases and J by 3 bases, with 12 bases between the two germline ends. Germline V gives CDR1 MGHDK, CDR2 SYGVNS. CDR3: CASSGAWGEETQYF. DNA for the CDR3: TGTGCCAGCAGTGGGGCCTGGGGTGAAGAGACCCAGTACTTC.

This chain joins TRBV12-5 and TRBJ1-5, with D unclear. The CDR3 loop spans 15 amino acids. Germline loops: CDR1 LGHNT, CDR2 FRNRAP. V lost 0 bases, J lost 2 bases, and 8 bases lay in between. CDR3: CASGLVLGRNQPQHF. The CDR3 DNA reads as TGTGCTAGTGGTTTGGTACTAGGACGCAATCAGCCCCAGCATTTT.